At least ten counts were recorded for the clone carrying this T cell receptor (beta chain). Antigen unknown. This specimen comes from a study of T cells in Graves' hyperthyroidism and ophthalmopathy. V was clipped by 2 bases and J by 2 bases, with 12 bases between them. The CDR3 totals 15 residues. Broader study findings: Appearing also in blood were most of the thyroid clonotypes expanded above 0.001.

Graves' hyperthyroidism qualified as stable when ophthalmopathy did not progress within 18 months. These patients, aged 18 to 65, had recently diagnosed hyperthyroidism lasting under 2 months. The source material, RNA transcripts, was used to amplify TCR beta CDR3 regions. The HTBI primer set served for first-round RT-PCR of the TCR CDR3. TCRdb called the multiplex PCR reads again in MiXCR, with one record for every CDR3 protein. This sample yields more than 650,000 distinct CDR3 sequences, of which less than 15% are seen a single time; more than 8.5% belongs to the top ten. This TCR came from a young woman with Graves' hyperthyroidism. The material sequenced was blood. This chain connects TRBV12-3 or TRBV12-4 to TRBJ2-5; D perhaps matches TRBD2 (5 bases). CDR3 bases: TGTGCCAGCAGTTTAAGGGCGGGCTGGCAAGAGACCCAGTACTTC. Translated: CASSLRAGWQETQYF.